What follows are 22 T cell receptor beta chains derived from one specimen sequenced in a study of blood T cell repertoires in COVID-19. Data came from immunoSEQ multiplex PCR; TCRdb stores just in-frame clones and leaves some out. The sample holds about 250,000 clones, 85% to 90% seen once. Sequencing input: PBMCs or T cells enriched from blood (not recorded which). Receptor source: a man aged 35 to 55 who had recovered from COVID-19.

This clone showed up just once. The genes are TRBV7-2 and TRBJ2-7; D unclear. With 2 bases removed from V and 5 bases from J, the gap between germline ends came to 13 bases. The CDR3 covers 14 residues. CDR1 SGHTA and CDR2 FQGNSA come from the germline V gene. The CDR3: CASSLFLPRDEQYF. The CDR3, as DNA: TGTGCCAGCAGCTTATTTCTCCCACGGGACGAGCAGTACTTC. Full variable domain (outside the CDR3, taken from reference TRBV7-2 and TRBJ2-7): GAGVSQSPSNKVTEKGKDVELRCDPISGHTALYWYRQSLGQGLEFLIYFQGNSAPDKSGLPSDRFSAERTGGSVSTLTIQRTQQEDSAVYLCASSLFLPRDEQYFGPGTRLTVT.

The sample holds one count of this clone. The CDR3 DNA reads TGTGCCAGCAGTTTGGGTTTTATTGGGCAGGTAGGGAGTCAGCCCCAGCATTTT. Translated: CASSLGFIGQVGSQPQHF. The rearrangement joins TRBV28 to TRBJ1-5; D not certain. Germline V gene sequence: CDR1 MDHEN, CDR2 SYDVKM. The V gene lost 3 bases and the J gene lost 6 bases, with 24 bases spanning the gap. There are 18 residues in the CDR3.

This CDR3 is CASSSSRVGYTF. CDR3 nucleotide sequence: TGTGCCAGCAGCTCCTCCAGGGTCGGCTACACCTTC. The rearrangement uses TRBV7-9 and TRBJ1-2; weak D call: TRBD1 (5 bases). This CDR3 contains 12 residues. V dropped 4 bases and J dropped 8 bases, with 11 bases sitting between them. Germline loops: CDR1 SEHNR, CDR2 FQNEAQ (reference sequence).

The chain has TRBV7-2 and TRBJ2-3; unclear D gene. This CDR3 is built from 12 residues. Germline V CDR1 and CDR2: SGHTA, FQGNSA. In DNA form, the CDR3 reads TGTGCGACCAGGCAGGACACAGATACGCAGTATTTT. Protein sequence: CATRQDTDTQYF.

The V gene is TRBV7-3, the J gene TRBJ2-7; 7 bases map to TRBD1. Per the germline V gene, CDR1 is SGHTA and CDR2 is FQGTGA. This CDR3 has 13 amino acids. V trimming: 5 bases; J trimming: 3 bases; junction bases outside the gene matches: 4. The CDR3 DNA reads TGTGCCAGCAGCCCAGACAGGGACTACGAGCAGTACTTC. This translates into CASSPDRDYEQYF.

The CDR3 sequence is CASSFRPLYEQYF. CDR3 sequence (DNA): TGTGCCAGCAGTTTCCGTCCCCTTTACGAGCAGTACTTC. V and J are TRBV12-3 or TRBV12-4 and TRBJ2-7; D gene ambiguous. Trimming removed 3 bases at V and 4 bases at J, with 10 bases between. The CDR3 contains 13 residues.

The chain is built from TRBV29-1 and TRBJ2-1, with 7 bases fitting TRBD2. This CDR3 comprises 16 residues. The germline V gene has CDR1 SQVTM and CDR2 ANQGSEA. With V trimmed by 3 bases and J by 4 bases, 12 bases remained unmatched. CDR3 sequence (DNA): TGCAGCGTTGATACTAGGACTAGGCTACTTTACAATGAGCAGTTCTTC. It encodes CSVDTRTRLLYNEQFF.

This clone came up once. CDR3 bases: TGTGCCATCAGGCTGGGACTAGCGGAAGAAGAGACCCAGTACTTC. Its translation: CAIRLGLAEEETQYF. This chain connects TRBV10-3 to TRBJ2-5; 11 bases are a match to TRBD2. The ends lost 6 bases at V and 3 bases at J; junction bases unmatched: 6. This CDR3 has 15 residues. CDR1 is ENHRY and CDR2 is SYGVKD in the germline V gene.

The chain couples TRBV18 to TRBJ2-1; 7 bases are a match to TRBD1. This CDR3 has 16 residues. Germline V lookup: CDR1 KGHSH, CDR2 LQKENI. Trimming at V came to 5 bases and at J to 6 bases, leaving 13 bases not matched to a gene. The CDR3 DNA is TGTGCCAGCTCAGCCCGGGACAGCGCTGCTCCCAATGAGCAGTTCTTC. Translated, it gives CASSARDSAAPNEQFF.

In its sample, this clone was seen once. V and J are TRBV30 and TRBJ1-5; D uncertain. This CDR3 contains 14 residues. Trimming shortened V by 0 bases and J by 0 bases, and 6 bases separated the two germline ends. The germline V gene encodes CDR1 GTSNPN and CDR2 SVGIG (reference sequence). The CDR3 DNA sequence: TGTGCCTGGAGTGTACAGAATAGCAATCAGCCCCAGCATTTT. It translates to CAWSVQNSNQPQHF.

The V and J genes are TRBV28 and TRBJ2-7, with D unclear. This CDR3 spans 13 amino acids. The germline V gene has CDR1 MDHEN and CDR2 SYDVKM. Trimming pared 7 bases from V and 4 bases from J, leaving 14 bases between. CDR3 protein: CASNPNERYEQYF. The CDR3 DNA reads TGTGCCAGCAACCCTAATGAGCGTTACGAGCAGTACTTC.

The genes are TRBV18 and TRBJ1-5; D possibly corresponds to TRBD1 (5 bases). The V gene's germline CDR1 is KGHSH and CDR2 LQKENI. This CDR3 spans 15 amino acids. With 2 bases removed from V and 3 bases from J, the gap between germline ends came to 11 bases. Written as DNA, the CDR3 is TGTGCCAGCTCACCAACCACAGGCTCCAATCAGCCCCAGCATTTT. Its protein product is CASSPTTGSNQPQHF.

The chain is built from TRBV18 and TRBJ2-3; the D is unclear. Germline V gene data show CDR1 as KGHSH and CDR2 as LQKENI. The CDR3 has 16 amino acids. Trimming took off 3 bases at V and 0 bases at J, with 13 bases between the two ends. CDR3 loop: CASSPDRYPSTDTQYF. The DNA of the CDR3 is TGTGCCAGCTCACCCGATCGGTACCCTAGCACAGATACGCAGTATTTT.

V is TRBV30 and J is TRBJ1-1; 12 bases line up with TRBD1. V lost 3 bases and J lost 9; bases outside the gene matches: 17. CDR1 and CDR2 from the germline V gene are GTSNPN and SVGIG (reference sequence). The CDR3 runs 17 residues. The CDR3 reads CAWSPRDRGHQGAQAFF. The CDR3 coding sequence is TGTGCCTGGAGCCCGAGGGACAGGGGGCATCAAGGAGCCCAAGCTTTCTTT.

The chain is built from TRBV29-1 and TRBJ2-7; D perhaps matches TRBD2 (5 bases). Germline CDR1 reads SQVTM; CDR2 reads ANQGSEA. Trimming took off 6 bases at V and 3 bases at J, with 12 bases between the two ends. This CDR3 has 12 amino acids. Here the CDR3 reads CSVEGVLYEQYF. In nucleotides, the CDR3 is TGCAGCGTCGAGGGTGTCCTCTACGAGCAGTACTTC.

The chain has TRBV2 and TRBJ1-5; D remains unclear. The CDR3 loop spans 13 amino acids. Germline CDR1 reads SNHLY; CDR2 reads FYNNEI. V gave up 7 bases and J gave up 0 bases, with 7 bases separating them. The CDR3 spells CASTQYSNQPQHF. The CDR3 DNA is TGTGCCAGCACTCAGTATAGCAATCAGCCCCAGCATTTT.

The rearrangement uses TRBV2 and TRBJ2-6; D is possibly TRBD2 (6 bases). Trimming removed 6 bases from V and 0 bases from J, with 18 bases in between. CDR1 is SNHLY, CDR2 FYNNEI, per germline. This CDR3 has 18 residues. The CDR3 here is CASRERLASLSGANVLTF. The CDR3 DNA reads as TGTGCCAGCAGGGAGCGTCTAGCGAGCCTCTCTGGGGCCAACGTCCTGACTTTC.

The CDR3 bases are TGTGCCACCAGTGATCCGGGACAGACCCGGGATACGCAGTATTTT. Amino acid sequence: CATSDPGQTRDTQYF. J is TRBJ2-3 and V is TRBV24-1; TRBD1 matches at 7 bases. The germline V gene has CDR1 KGHDR and CDR2 SFDVKD. With 3 bases clipped from V and 6 bases from J, the junction kept 8 bases outside the gene matches. The CDR3 extends over 15 amino acids.

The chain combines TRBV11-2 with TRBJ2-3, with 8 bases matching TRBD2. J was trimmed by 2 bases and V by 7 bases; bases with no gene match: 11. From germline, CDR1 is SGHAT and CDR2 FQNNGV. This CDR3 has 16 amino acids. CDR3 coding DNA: TGTGCCAGCACCCAGGGGCTAGCGGGTTCCACAGATACGCAGTATTTT. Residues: CASTQGLAGSTDTQYF.

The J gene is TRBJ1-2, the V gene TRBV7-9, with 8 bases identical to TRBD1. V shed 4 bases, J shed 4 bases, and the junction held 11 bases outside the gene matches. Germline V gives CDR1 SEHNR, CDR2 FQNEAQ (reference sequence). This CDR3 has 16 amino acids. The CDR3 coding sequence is TGTGCCAGCAGCTCCCTACGACAGGGGAGCTCCTATGGCTACACCTTC. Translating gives CASSSLRQGSSYGYTF.

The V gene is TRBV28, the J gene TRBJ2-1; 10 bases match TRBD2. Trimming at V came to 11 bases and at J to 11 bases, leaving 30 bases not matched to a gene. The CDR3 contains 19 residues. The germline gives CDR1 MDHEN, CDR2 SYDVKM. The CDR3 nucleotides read TGTGCCGCCCAGTTTAGGTCCCATCCTGGACTAGCGGCCCGGGATCAGCAGTTCTTC. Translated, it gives CAAQFRSHPGLAARDQQFF.

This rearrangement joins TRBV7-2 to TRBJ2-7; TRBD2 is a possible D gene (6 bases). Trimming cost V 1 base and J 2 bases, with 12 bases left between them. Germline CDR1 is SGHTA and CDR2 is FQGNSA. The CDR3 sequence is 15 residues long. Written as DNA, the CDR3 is TGTGCCAGCAGCTTAGTATTGGGAGGAACCTACGAGCAGTACTTC. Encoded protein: CASSLVLGGTYEQYF.